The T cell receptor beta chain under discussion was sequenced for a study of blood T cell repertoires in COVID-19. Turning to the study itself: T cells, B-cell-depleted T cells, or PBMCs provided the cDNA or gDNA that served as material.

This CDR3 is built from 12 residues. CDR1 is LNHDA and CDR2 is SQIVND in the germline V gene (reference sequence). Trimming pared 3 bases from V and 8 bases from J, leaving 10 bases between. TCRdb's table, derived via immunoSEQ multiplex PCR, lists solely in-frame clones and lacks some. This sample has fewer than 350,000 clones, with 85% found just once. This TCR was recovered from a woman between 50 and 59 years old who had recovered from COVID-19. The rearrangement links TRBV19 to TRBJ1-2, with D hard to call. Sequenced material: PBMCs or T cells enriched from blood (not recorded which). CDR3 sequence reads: CASSIGGKGYTF. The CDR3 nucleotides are TGTGCCAGTAGTATTGGAGGGAAAGGCTACACCTTC. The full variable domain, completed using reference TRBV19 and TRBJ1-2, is DGGITQSPKYLFRKEGQNVTLSCEQNLNHDAMYWYRQDPGQGLRLIYYSQIVNDFQKGDIAEGYSVSREKKESFPLTVTSAQKNPTAFYLCASSIGGKGYTFGSGTRLTVV.